One T cell receptor (beta chain) is described in this entry. Its specificity is not known. The data were obtained in a study of T-cell memory formation after mild COVID-19. General study findings and limits: Of the contracting clones, CD4+ ones lay mainly in CM and EM, and CD8+ ones in EMRA.

TCR alpha and TCR beta cDNA libraries carrying sample barcodes and UMIs came from 5'RACE with constant-segment primers. TCRdb independently ran MiXCR on the 5' RACE reads; one entry per CDR3 protein. This table has about 350,000 distinct CDR3 sequences, approximately 14% appearing once. The germline V gene has CDR1 LGHNA and CDR2 YSLEER. The CDR3 sequence is 20 residues long. V lost 5 bases and J lost 7, with 32 bases in between. The source of this sequence is a man aged 18 to 29 who had mild COVID-19 (a few samples of this study predate the infection). Cell type and time point are not known. The material sequenced was PBMCs or a T cell subset sorted from them (not recorded which). The chain combines TRBV4-3 with TRBJ1-4; D remains ambiguous. For the CDR3, the DNA is TGCGCCAGCAGCGCTCGTAGTAAGGGCCCAGAGTCCTTGGGTGGTGAAAAACTGTTTTTT. Translation: CASSARSKGPESLGGEKLFF.